This TCR beta chain appears in the sequencing data of a study of T cell repertoires in aging, cancer and after chemotherapy. Rearranged V-D-J TRB sequences were amplified with a mixed TRB-A/B primer pool. TCRdb itself ran the multiplex PCR reads through MiXCR, one entry per CDR3 protein. Of 7,300 or so distinct CDR3 sequences listed, about 38% are singletons. V was shortened by 0 bases and J by 0 bases, with 9 bases between the two germline ends. The CDR3 loop spans 15 amino acids. CDR1 is MGHRA and CDR2 is YSYEKL in the germline V gene. A note on this clonotype: Its matching antigen is unknown.

Peripheral blood genomic DNA, not sorted cells or RNA, was the template. Regarding the study as a whole: Age-matched healthy donors had significantly more diverse, less clonal blood TCR repertoires than untreated cancer patients.

Sequencing was carried out using blood. This sequence joins TRBV4-1 and TRBJ2-7, with no clear D. This TCR derives from a human donor in good health. As DNA, the CDR3 is TGCGCCAGCAGCCAAGAAGACAAGAGCTCCTACGAGCAGTACTTC. It yields the protein CASSQEDKSSYEQYF.